This TCR beta chain was sequenced for a study of OX40 agonist ivuxolimab in advanced cancers. Using immunoSEQ multiplex PCR, the repertoire was profiled, and TCRdb retains in-frame clones only, with some absent. The repertoire holds about 110,000 clones, with about nine tenths as singletons. Germline-derived CDR1 and CDR2 are MGHRA and YSYEKL. V lost 1 base, J lost 7 bases, and 10 bases lay in between. This CDR3 is 14 amino acids long. The TCR was taken from an adult with an advanced solid tumor such as melanoma, head and neck, liver or kidney cancer. Sequenced here: CD4+ or CD8+ T cells sorted from blood, sampled in a trial of the OX40 agonist ivuxolimab. The chain carries TRBV4-1 and TRBJ2-2; no reliable D call. CDR3 region: CASSQGYQGGELFF. CDR3 DNA: TGCGCCAGCAGCCAAGGATATCAAGGCGGGGAGCTGTTTTTT.